This TCR beta chain emerged from a study of blood T cell repertoires in COVID-19. Study details: The samples span acute and convalescent COVID-19 from the United States, Italy and Spain.

The repertoire was sequenced with immunoSEQ multiplex PCR; TCRdb's copy has only in-frame clones and lacks some. Among tens of thousands of clones, approximately 87% were seen once, and the ten largest hold approximately 4.7%. With 5 bases removed from V and 1 base from J, the gap between germline ends came to 15 bases. This CDR3 is built from 16 residues. Per germline, CDR1 MNHEY and CDR2 SVGEGT. The source material was peripheral blood. V is TRBV6-2 or TRBV6-3 and J is TRBJ2-1, with D unclear. The source is a man between 45 and 60 years old with active COVID-19. The CDR3 DNA reads as TGTGCCAGCAGTACCCCTTGGGCCAAATCCTACAATGAGCAGTTCTTC. This translates into CASSTPWAKSYNEQFF.